These 5 T cell receptor beta chains were sequenced from one sample in a study of esophageal squamous cell carcinoma under preoperative chemotherapy. Time point: before preoperative PTX-NDP chemotherapy. TCRdb itself ran the PCR reads through MiXCR, one entry per CDR3 protein. The sample lists 13,000 or so distinct CDR3 sequences, roughly 50% occurring once. Collection took place from a patient given preoperative chemotherapy. Receptors originate from a human donor with esophageal squamous cell carcinoma. The donor label of this sample is uncertain.

V gene TRBV6-5 combines with J gene TRBJ2-1, with 9 bases aligning to TRBD2. Trimming removed 2 bases from V and 2 bases from J; junction bases left unmatched: 4. The CDR3 runs 16 residues. The V gene's germline CDR1 is MNHEY and CDR2 SVGAGI. Written as DNA, the CDR3 is TGTGCCAGCAGTTACGAAAGCGGGAGGACCTACAATGAGCAGTTCTTC. Encoded protein: CASSYESGRTYNEQFF.

The sample holds many counts of this clonotype. The CDR3 here is CASSSTGVEQYF. CDR3 coding DNA: TGTGCCAGCAGCTCAACAGGGGTCGAGCAGTACTTC. This chain uses TRBV7-8 with TRBJ2-1; TRBD1 aligns across 7 bases. The end of the DNA fits TRBJ2-7 better, so the J call may be wrong. Germline assignment: CDR1 SGHVS and CDR2 FQNEAQ. The CDR3 is 12 amino acids.

This rearrangement joins TRBV6-4 to TRBJ1-1; the match to TRBD1 covers 7 bases. J gave up 1 base and V 6 bases, and 5 bases lay outside the gene matches. Germline lookup yields CDR1 MRHNA and CDR2 SNTAGT. The CDR3 is 14 residues long. The CDR3 protein is CASRGDRRNTEAFF. CDR3 DNA sequence: TGTGCCAGCAGGGGGGACAGAAGGAACACTGAAGCTTTCTTT.

This clonotype showed up many times. Germline is not matched at one junction end, which may reflect a read error. This chain uses TRBV7-8 with TRBJ1-5, with D tentatively TRBD1 (5 bases). Germline V lookup: CDR1 SGHVS, CDR2 FQNEAQ. The CDR3 totals 15 residues. This chain's CDR3 is CANSLGAHEGQPQHF. CDR3 DNA sequence: TGTGCCAACAGCTTAGGGGCGCACGAGGGTCAGCCCCAGCATTTT.

The chain uses TRBV6-5 and TRBJ2-1; D not certain. The J call is uncertain, as TRBJ2-5 better fits the DNA end. The CDR3 consists of 15 residues. Per germline, CDR1 MNHEY and CDR2 SVGAGI. The CDR3 loop reads CASSYSRSAGETQYF. The CDR3, as DNA: TGTGCCAGCAGTTACTCGAGAAGCGCTGGGGAGACCCAGTACTTC.